A selection of T cell receptor beta chains follows, all from one sample in a study of T cell responses to AZD1222 COVID-19 vaccine. The data were produced by immunoSEQ multiplex PCR, yet TCRdb's version contains in-frame clones alone and is incomplete. Found here are over 65,000 clones, about 78% of them singletons; the top ten hold over 20%. Sequences were derived from peripheral blood, sampled on day 0 of AZD1222 vaccination. Receptor source: an adult in good health. Each CDR3 is given with its conserved first and last residue. The D gene is left open where the match is weak. Where a row states a size, it is once, few, many or the class of an expanded clone; other rows omit it.

v_gene	d_gene	abundance	j_gene	CDR3aa	CDR3nt
TRBV7-7	TRBD2	.	TRBJ2-1	CASSSGTSKGPYNEQFF	TGTGCCAGCAGCTCCGGGACTAGCAAGGGTCCCTACAATGAGCAGTTCTTC
TRBV28	.	few	TRBJ2-1	CASSLFGQGSSGEQFF	TGTGCCAGCAGTTTGTTCGGCCAGGGAAGTTCTGGGGAGCAGTTCTTC
TRBV3-1/TRBV3-2	.	.	TRBJ1-1	CASSQAWRGEGAFF	TGTGCCAGCAGCCAAGCCTGGAGAGGCGAAGGAGCTTTCTTT
TRBV10-3	.	.	TRBJ1-6	CAISPWSRGYSGSPLHF	TGTGCCATCAGCCCCTGGTCCAGGGGCTATAGTGGTTCACCCCTCCACTTT
TRBV5-1	TRBD1	.	TRBJ1-2	CASRERTGAAGYTF	TGCGCCAGCAGGGAAAGGACAGGGGCGGCAGGCTACACCTTC
TRBV11-2	TRBD2	few	TRBJ2-7	CASSLGLAGVYEQYF	TGTGCCAGCAGCTTGGGACTAGCGGGCGTCTACGAGCAGTACTTC
TRBV19	.	.	TRBJ2-5	CASSIGQSPRTQYF	TGTGCCAGTAGTATAGGACAGTCTCCAAGAACCCAGTACTTC
TRBV6-1	.	.	TRBJ1-2	CASSEAVARHGYTF	TGTGCCAGCAGTGAAGCGGTCGCCCGGCATGGCTACACCTTC
TRBV2	.	.	TRBJ1-1	CASSDGVYAEAFF	TGTGCCAGCAGTGACGGGGTTTACGCTGAAGCTTTCTTT
TRBV9	.	.	TRBJ2-3	CASSVDSPAHPTDTQYF	TGTGCCAGCAGCGTAGACTCCCCAGCGCATCCAACAGATACGCAGTATTTT
TRBV6-5	TRBD1	.	TRBJ2-3	CASSYWDRGTQYF	TGTGCCAGCAGTTACTGGGACAGGGGGACGCAGTATTTT
TRBV2	.	.	TRBJ2-2	CASSEQGGGELFF	TGTGCCAGCAGTGAACAGGGGGGCGGGGAGCTGTTTTTT
TRBV6-2/TRBV6-3	TRBD2	.	TRBJ2-3	CASSYSTSGSPGGNTDTQYF	TGTGCCAGCAGTTACTCTACTAGCGGGAGCCCGGGGGGCAACACAGATACGCAGTATTTT
TRBV6-5	.	.	TRBJ1-1	CASSRSRGDEAFF	TGTGCCAGCAGTCGGAGTCGCGGTGATGAAGCTTTCTTT
TRBV9	TRBD2	.	TRBJ2-1	CASSGREGHNEQFF	TGTGCCAGCAGCGGGAGGGAGGGACACAATGAGCAGTTCTTC
TRBV6-5	.	.	TRBJ2-7	CASSYGRGNYEQYF	TGTGCCAGCAGTTACGGCCGGGGCAACTACGAGCAGTACTTC
TRBV5-6	.	.	TRBJ2-1	CASSLAGNSYNEQFF	TGTGCCAGCAGCTTGGCAGGGAACTCCTACAATGAGCAGTTCTTC
TRBV28	TRBD2	few	TRBJ2-7	CASSSGEAGSYEQYF	TGTGCCAGCAGTTCTGGAGAAGCGGGATCCTACGAGCAGTACTTC
TRBV3-1/TRBV3-2	TRBD2	.	TRBJ2-1	CASSQGALAGNEQFF	TGTGCCAGCAGCCAAGGCGCACTAGCGGGAAATGAGCAGTTCTTC
TRBV11-2	.	.	TRBJ2-2	CASSNGPTAPHGELFF	TGTGCCAGCAGCAATGGTCCGACTGCCCCCCACGGGGAGCTGTTTTTT
TRBV30	TRBD2	.	TRBJ2-7	CAWSRGLSYEQYF	TGTGCCTGGAGTCGGGGACTATCCTACGAGCAGTACTTC
TRBV14	TRBD1	few	TRBJ1-6	CASSRLQGLERPLHF	TGTGCCAGCAGCCGATTACAGGGGTTAGAAAGACCCCTCCACTTT
TRBV18	TRBD2	.	TRBJ2-2	CASSPTSGSGELFF	TGTGCCAGCTCACCAACTAGCGGGAGTGGGGAGCTGTTTTTT
TRBV18	.	.	TRBJ1-3	CASSPAAGSGNTIYF	TGTGCCAGCTCACCCGCTGCAGGCTCTGGAAACACCATATATTTT
TRBV25-1	TRBD2	.	TRBJ2-5	CASSESAGEGQETQYF	TGTGCCAGCAGTGAATCCGCGGGAGAGGGCCAAGAGACCCAGTACTTC
TRBV6-1	TRBD1	.	TRBJ1-5	CASSDGTGVNQPQHF	TGTGCCAGCAGTGACGGGACAGGGGTAAATCAGCCCCAGCATTTT
TRBV7-2	TRBD2	.	TRBJ2-1	CASSLGTNNEQFF	TGTGCCAGCAGCTTGGGGACTAACAATGAGCAGTTCTTC
TRBV24-1	.	.	TRBJ1-5	CATSEAGTPKSNQPQHF	TGTGCCACCAGTGAGGCGGGCACACCAAAGAGCAATCAGCCCCAGCATTTT
TRBV5-1	.	.	TRBJ2-1	CASSVALRPANEQFF	TGCGCCAGCAGCGTTGCCCTTCGACCGGCCAATGAGCAGTTCTTC
TRBV19	TRBD2	once	TRBJ2-5	CASSIRGTSGSRKTQYF	TGTGCCAGTAGTATCCGAGGGACTAGCGGGAGTAGAAAGACCCAGTACTTC
TRBV21-1	.	few	TRBJ2-3	CATKGTSRPTTTDTQYF	TGTGCCACCAAAGGGACTAGCCGGCCGACCACCACAGATACGCAGTATTTT
TRBV5-4	.	.	TRBJ1-1	CASSLAGHTNTEAFF	TGTGCCAGCAGCTTGGCCGGACATACGAACACTGAAGCTTTCTTT
TRBV18	.	.	TRBJ1-2	CASLHTNTNYGYTF	TGTGCCAGCTTACACACAAACACTAACTATGGCTACACCTTC
TRBV5-4	.	.	TRBJ2-5	CASSPTGRTETQYF	TGTGCCAGCAGCCCGACGGGGCGGACAGAGACCCAGTACTTC
TRBV6-5	.	.	TRBJ1-5	CASRKGEVGQPQHF	TGTGCCAGCAGAAAGGGGGAGGTCGGGCAGCCCCAGCATTTT
TRBV12-3/TRBV12-4	.	.	TRBJ2-2	CASSSYGGELFF	TGTGCCAGCAGTTCGTACGGCGGGGAGCTGTTTTTT
TRBV19	.	.	TRBJ2-6	CASSIGGPSGANVLTF	TGTGCCAGTAGTATAGGCGGACCCTCTGGGGCCAACGTCCTGACTTTC
TRBV6-6	.	.	TRBJ2-2	CASSAGTHTGELFF	TGTGCCAGCAGTGCCGGGACCCACACCGGGGAGCTGTTTTTT
TRBV5-1	.	.	TRBJ2-7	CASSLLGGGSSYEQYF	TGCGCCAGCAGCTTGCTGGGGGGCGGGAGCTCCTACGAGCAGTACTTC
TRBV30	.	few	TRBJ1-1	CAWARMENTEAFF	TGTGCCTGGGCCAGGATGGAGAACACTGAAGCTTTCTTT
TRBV2	TRBD1	.	TRBJ1-5	CASSAPGQSTGSNQPQHF	TGTGCCAGCAGTGCACCGGGACAGTCGACAGGTAGCAATCAGCCCCAGCATTTT
TRBV5-1	TRBD2	.	TRBJ2-5	CASTMGLEGGETQYF	TGCGCCAGCACGATGGGACTAGAAGGGGGGGAGACCCAGTACTTC
TRBV3-1/TRBV3-2	TRBD1	few	TRBJ2-7	CASSPWGQFYEQYF	TGTGCCAGCAGCCCGTGGGGACAGTTCTACGAGCAGTACTTC
TRBV2	TRBD2	.	TRBJ2-1	CASSESTSRNEQFF	TGTGCCAGCAGTGAATCGACTAGCAGAAATGAGCAGTTCTTC
TRBV7-2	.	.	TRBJ1-1	CASSTQEGTEAFF	TGTGCCAGCAGTACTCAGGAAGGCACTGAAGCTTTCTTT
TRBV10-3	TRBD1	.	TRBJ1-3	CASRTGGNTIYF	TGTGCCAGCAGGACAGGCGGAAACACCATATATTTT
TRBV24-1	TRBD2	.	TRBJ2-1	CATSDSRGTSGSSYNEQFF	TGTGCCACCAGTGACTCGAGGGGGACTAGCGGGAGTTCCTACAATGAGCAGTTCTTC
TRBV28	TRBD2	.	TRBJ2-7	CASSPFSLAGGPGEQYF	TGTGCCAGCAGTCCCTTCTCGCTAGCGGGAGGGCCTGGCGAGCAGTACTTC
TRBV28	TRBD1	.	TRBJ1-2	CASSVGQGAVASGYTF	TGTGCCAGCAGTGTAGGACAGGGGGCGGTGGCAAGTGGCTACACCTTC
TRBV28	.	.	TRBJ2-6	CASSLWGNVLTF	TGTGCCAGCAGTTTATGGGGCAACGTCCTGACTTTC
TRBV19	.	few	TRBJ1-6	CASSFGLGNSPLHF	TGTGCCAGTAGTTTCGGACTAGGGAATTCACCCCTCCACTTT
TRBV12-3/TRBV12-4	.	.	TRBJ2-7	CASGIRDANEQYF	TGTGCCAGCGGGATTAGGGACGCGAACGAGCAGTACTTC
TRBV14	TRBD2	few	TRBJ2-7	CASSQWGGSYEQYF	TGTGCCAGCAGCCAATGGGGGGGGTCCTACGAGCAGTACTTC
TRBV7-2	.	.	TRBJ1-3	CASSLDKNSDTIYF	TGTGCCAGCAGCTTGGACAAGAACAGCGACACCATATATTTT
TRBV18	.	.	TRBJ1-6	CASSLDGYNSPLHF	TGTGCCAGCTCCCTGGACGGGTATAATTCACCCCTCCACTTT
TRBV7-9	.	.	TRBJ2-1	CASERGTAGVVPYNEQFF	TGTGCCAGCGAAAGAGGGACAGCGGGAGTCGTCCCCTACAATGAGCAGTTCTTC
TRBV7-8	.	.	TRBJ1-5	CASSLHNRETQPQHF	TGTGCCAGCAGCTTACACAACAGGGAAACTCAGCCCCAGCATTTT
TRBV20-1	.	.	TRBJ1-3	CSATYGDTIYF	TGCAGTGCCACTTACGGGGACACCATATATTTT
TRBV6-1	TRBD1	once	TRBJ1-1	CASSDRWDRGPRMNTEAFF	TGTGCCAGCAGTGACCGATGGGACAGGGGGCCTCGGATGAACACTGAAGCTTTCTTT
TRBV7-8	TRBD2	.	TRBJ2-3	CASSPGTSGGYTQYF	TGTGCCAGCAGCCCCGGGACTAGCGGGGGCTATACGCAGTATTTT